Below are 26 T cell receptor beta chains sequenced from a single sample in a study of OX40 agonist ivuxolimab in advanced cancers. Sequencing used immunoSEQ multiplex PCR; TCRdb keeps in-frame clones, though not all of them. The sample consists of some 100,000 clones, around nine tenths of them appearing once. The source was CD4+ or CD8+ T cells sorted from blood, collected in a trial of the OX40 agonist ivuxolimab. These receptors came from an adult with an advanced solid tumor such as melanoma, head and neck, liver or kidney cancer.

The chain couples TRBV7-9 to TRBJ2-5; 10 nucleotides match TRBD2. The CDR3 runs to 14 residues. With 4 bases clipped from V and 4 bases from J, the junction kept 3 bases outside the gene matches. The V gene's germline CDR1 is SEHNR and CDR2 FQNEAQ (reference sequence). The CDR3 region has the DNA TGTGCCAGCAGCTCCGGACTAGCGGTAGAGACCCAGTACTTC. This codes for CASSSGLAVETQYF.

This sequence joins TRBV28 and TRBJ2-7, with TRBD2 matching over 9 bases. Germline CDR1 MDHEN, CDR2 SYDVKM. This CDR3 is 15 amino acids long. Unmatched junction bases numbered 3, after V lost 3 bases and J lost 0 bases. CDR3 in amino acids: CASSFRREGSYEQYF. The CDR3 DNA reads TGTGCCAGCAGTTTTAGGCGGGAGGGCTCCTACGAGCAGTACTTC.

V usage is TRBV5-1 and J usage is TRBJ2-3, with TRBD1 as a possible D gene (6 bases). CDR3 length: 14 residues. V was clipped by 3 bases and J by 6 bases, with 14 bases between them. Germline CDR1 is SGHRS and CDR2 is YFSETQ. The CDR3 DNA reads as TGCGCCAGCAGCTCCTGGACAGAGCAGGATACGCAGTATTTT. Amino acids: CASSSWTEQDTQYF.

The rearrangement links TRBV28 to TRBJ1-2, with D unresolved. Germline CDR1 is MDHEN and CDR2 is SYDVKM. V lost 2 bases, J lost 2 bases, and 6 bases lay in between. The CDR3 length is 13 residues. The CDR3 nucleotides are TGTGCCAGCAGTTTAAAAGGAAACTATGGCTACACCTTC. Protein sequence: CASSLKGNYGYTF.

The chain links TRBV19 to TRBJ2-6, with unresolved D. The V gene lost 7 bases and the J gene lost 4 bases, with 8 bases spanning the gap. Germline assignment: CDR1 LNHDA and CDR2 SQIVND (reference sequence). The CDR3 sequence is 13 residues long. Here the CDR3 reads CASKSKGANVLTF. The CDR3 DNA reads as TGTGCCAGTAAATCAAAGGGGGCCAACGTCCTGACTTTC.

The sample holds one count of this clone. The chain couples TRBV7-6 to TRBJ2-3; 10 bases are a match to TRBD1. From germline, CDR1 is SGHVS and CDR2 FNYEAQ. This CDR3 has 14 amino acids. Unmatched junction bases numbered 3, after V lost 5 bases and J lost 4 bases. The CDR3 DNA is TGTGCCAGCAGCCAGACAGGGGGCGCAGATACGCAGTATTTT. This gives the protein CASSQTGGADTQYF.

V and J are TRBV2 and TRBJ2-3, with D perhaps TRBD1 (6 bases). CDR3 length: 15 amino acids. Trimming left V 1 base short and J 3 bases short, with 11 bases between. The V gene's germline CDR1 is SNHLY and CDR2 FYNNEI. As DNA, the CDR3 is TGTGCCAGCAGTGAAGACAGGGTTGGTACAGATACGCAGTATTTT. Encoded protein: CASSEDRVGTDTQYF. Complete variable domain (other parts from reference TRBV2 and TRBJ2-3): EPEVTQTPSHQVTQMGQEVILRCVPISNHLYFYWYRQILGQKVEFLVSFYNNEISEKSEIFDDQFSVERPDGSNFTLKIRSTKLEDSAMYFCASSEDRVGTDTQYFGPGTRLTVL.

This CDR3 reads CASSIVESNQPQHF. The CDR3 DNA reads as TGTGCCAGTAGTATAGTGGAAAGCAATCAGCCCCAGCATTTT. The chain couples TRBV19 to TRBJ1-5; D call uncertain. The V gene lost 1 base and the J gene lost 1 base, with 5 bases spanning the gap. The CDR3 is 14 amino acids. The germline V gene has CDR1 LNHDA and CDR2 SQIVND (reference sequence).

The rearrangement links TRBV10-3 to TRBJ2-7, with D possibly called TRBD1 or TRBD2 (5 bases each). CDR1 ENHRY and CDR2 SYGVKD come from the germline V gene. V was clipped by 4 bases and J by 2 bases, with 12 bases between them. This CDR3 is 14 amino acids long. This chain's CDR3 is CAISGRDGPYEQYF. DNA for the CDR3: TGTGCCATCAGTGGCCGGGACGGGCCCTACGAGCAGTACTTC.

V gene TRBV19 combines with J gene TRBJ2-4; 9 bases are shared with TRBD1. Germline loops: CDR1 LNHDA, CDR2 SQIVND (reference sequence). This CDR3 region has 15 residues. J was trimmed by 2 bases and V by 4 bases; bases with no gene match: 3. The DNA of the CDR3 is TGTGCCAGTAGTAAGGACAGGGGCACCAAAAACATTCAGTACTTC. Its protein is CASSKDRGTKNIQYF.

This chain connects TRBV7-2 to TRBJ1-1, with unresolved D. The V end lost 3 bases, the J end lost 1 base, and 6 bases lay between the germline ends. CDR1 SGHTA and CDR2 FQGNSA come from the germline V gene. This CDR3 comprises 13 residues. DNA of the CDR3: TGTGCCAGCAGCTTCTCTTCGAACACTGAAGCTTTCTTT. Encoded protein: CASSFSSNTEAFF.

The J gene is TRBJ1-6, the V gene TRBV15; D is perhaps TRBD1 (6 bases). The CDR3 totals 16 residues. V was pared by 2 bases and J by 5 bases, with 13 bases between. Germline V lookup: CDR1 LNHNV, CDR2 YYDKDF (reference sequence). CDR3 amino acids: CATSRHSGHNNSPLHF. DNA for the CDR3: TGTGCCACCAGCAGACACTCGGGACATAATAATTCACCCCTCCACTTT.

This clone came up once. This rearrangement joins TRBV7-2 to TRBJ2-7, with a weak D call TRBD2 (5 bases). This CDR3 has 14 residues. Germline lookup yields CDR1 SGHTA and CDR2 FQGNSA. Trimming removed 6 bases from V and 2 bases from J, with 14 bases in between. CDR3 sequence (DNA): TGTGCCAGCAGTTCTCCCAGAGGGACCTACGAGCAGTACTTC. Translation gives CASSSPRGTYEQYF.

V gene TRBV7-2 combines with J gene TRBJ1-5; D might be TRBD1 (5 bases). V was trimmed by 6 bases and J by 7 bases, leaving 16 bases between them. CDR1 is SGHTA, CDR2 FQGNSA, per germline. The CDR3 is 14 residues long. The CDR3 reads CASRMQGVGQPQHF. In DNA form, the CDR3 reads TGTGCCAGCAGGATGCAGGGAGTTGGGCAGCCCCAGCATTTT.

The rearrangement uses TRBV2 and TRBJ1-4; D unresolved. The V end lost 3 bases, the J end lost 0 bases, and 5 bases lay between the germline ends. CDR3 length equals 14 residues. Germline V CDR1 and CDR2: SNHLY, FYNNEI. CDR3 DNA sequence: TGTGCCAGCAGTGACAGAACAACTAATGAAAAACTGTTTTTT. Translating gives CASSDRTTNEKLFF.

The V gene is TRBV4-1, the J gene TRBJ2-5, with D tentatively TRBD1 or TRBD2 (6 bases each). Trimming shortened V by 4 bases and J by 4 bases, and 13 bases separated the two germline ends. The CDR3 has 14 amino acids. From germline, CDR1 is MGHRA and CDR2 YSYEKL. This CDR3 is CASSRSEGGETQYF. The CDR3 DNA reads as TGCGCCAGCAGCCGATCGGAGGGGGGAGAGACCCAGTACTTC.

The chain joins TRBV2 to TRBJ2-1, with TRBD2 identical over 9 bases. Germline CDR1 SNHLY, CDR2 FYNNEI. J lost 2 bases, V lost 2 bases, and 4 bases had no gene match. The CDR3 totals 16 residues. This CDR3 reads CASSERLAGAYNEQFF. As DNA, the CDR3 is TGTGCCAGCAGTGAAAGGTTAGCGGGAGCCTACAATGAGCAGTTCTTC.

In this sample, this clone turned up once. V is TRBV30 and J is TRBJ2-1; TRBD1 is a possible D gene (6 bases). The V gene's germline CDR1 is GTSNPN and CDR2 SVGIG (reference sequence). Trimming took off 0 bases at V and 4 bases at J, with 10 bases between the two ends. The CDR3 length is 14 residues. For the CDR3, the DNA is TGTGCCTGGAGTGTAACGGGACAATACAATGAGCAGTTCTTC. Amino acid sequence: CAWSVTGQYNEQFF. The full variable domain, with the rest looked up from reference TRBV30 and TRBJ2-1, is SQTIHQWPATLVQPVGSPLSLECTVEGTSNPNLYWYRQAAGRGLQLLFYSVGIGQISSEVPQNLSASRPQDRQFILSSKKLLLSDSGFYLCAWSVTGQYNEQFFGPGTRLTVL.

The V gene is TRBV19, the J gene TRBJ1-2, with a weak D call TRBD1 (6 bases). The CDR3 contains 13 residues. Germline CDR1 reads LNHDA; CDR2 reads SQIVND (reference sequence). The V gene lost 11 bases and the J gene lost 1 base, with 14 bases spanning the gap. CDR3 nucleotide sequence: TGTGCCGCCGCGGGGGACAATAACTATGGCTACACCTTC. Its protein is CAAAGDNNYGYTF. Variable domain in full (rest from reference TRBV19 and TRBJ1-2): DGGITQSPKYLFRKEGQNVTLSCEQNLNHDAMYWYRQDPGQGLRLIYYSQIVNDFQKGDIAEGYSVSREKKESFPLTVTSAQKNPTAFYLCAAAGDNNYGYTFGSGTRLTVV.

This rearrangement joins TRBV5-4 to TRBJ1-1, with a weak D call TRBD1 (6 bases). The CDR3 runs 15 residues. The V gene's germline CDR1 is SGHNT and CDR2 YYREEE (reference sequence). V was trimmed by 0 bases and J by 5 bases, leaving 14 bases between them. CDR3 nucleotides: TGTGCCAGCAGCTTGGTGCCAGGGGAGGATACTGAAGCTTTCTTT. Protein: CASSLVPGEDTEAFF.

The V call is TRBV6-1, the J call TRBJ2-3, with 7 nucleotides matching TRBD1. The CDR3 is 15 residues long. With V trimmed by 6 bases and J by 0 bases, 6 bases remained unmatched. Germline V CDR1 and CDR2: MNHNS, SASEGT. In DNA form, the CDR3 reads TGTGCCAGCAGAATGCGACAGGGTAGCACAGATACGCAGTATTTT. It encodes CASRMRQGSTDTQYF.

The chain joins TRBV28 to TRBJ1-5; weak D call: TRBD1 (6 bases). Germline V gives CDR1 MDHEN, CDR2 SYDVKM. Trimming removed 6 bases at V and 0 bases at J, with 12 bases between. The CDR3 has 15 residues. In DNA form, the CDR3 reads TGTGCCAGCAGCCGCCCACAGGGTAGCAATCAGCCCCAGCATTTT. Its protein is CASSRPQGSNQPQHF.

The genes are TRBV4-2 and TRBJ2-3; D could derive from TRBD1 or TRBD2 (5 bases each). The length of the CDR3 is 14 residues. Germline V gives CDR1 LGHNA, CDR2 YNFKEQ. Trimming removed 3 bases at V and 2 bases at J, with 9 bases between. As DNA, the CDR3 is TGTGCCAGCAGCCAGGGGGAAATCACAGATACGCAGTATTTT. Translation: CASSQGEITDTQYF.

The CDR3 spells CASYTGENTGELFF. CDR3 DNA sequence: TGTGCCAGCTATACGGGAGAGAACACCGGGGAGCTGTTTTTT. The chain carries TRBV6-1 and TRBJ2-2; the D gene is possibly TRBD2 (6 bases). Germline CDR1 and CDR2: MNHNS and SASEGT. The CDR3 loop spans 14 amino acids. Trimming shortened V by 8 bases and J by 1 base, and 11 bases separated the two germline ends.

The CDR3 is CASSRTGRGNQPQHF. The CDR3 region has the DNA TGTGCCAGTAGTCGGACAGGGAGGGGCAATCAGCCCCAGCATTTT. The chain couples TRBV19 to TRBJ1-5; 8 positions agree with TRBD1. This CDR3 comprises 15 residues. CDR1 LNHDA and CDR2 SQIVND come from the germline V gene (reference sequence). J was trimmed by 2 bases and V by 5 bases; bases with no gene match: 5.

CDR3 DNA: TGTGCCAGCAGTCCCCCGGACAGGGAGATCGATGGCTACACCTTC. Its protein is CASSPPDREIDGYTF. The chain carries TRBV28 and TRBJ1-2; 8 nucleotides align to TRBD1. J lost 6 bases, V lost 5 bases, and 11 bases had no gene match. Germline assignment: CDR1 MDHEN and CDR2 SYDVKM. The CDR3 has 15 amino acids.